This entry describes one T cell receptor (beta chain). In germline, CDR1 is SGHVS, CDR2 FNYEAQ. The length of the CDR3 is 13 residues. After re-calling the 5' RACE reads, TCRdb lists one entry per CDR3 protein, DNA absent. The listing contains about 460,000 distinct CDR3 sequences. These data belong to a study of T cells expressing NK-cell markers. Study context: Among the eight sequenced donors, seven tested HCMV-seropositive and one tested seronegative.

The sample was blood T cells: a sorted CD56 or NKG2C T cell subset, CD4+ or CD8+ T cells, or bulk PBMC T cells (not recorded which). The receptor's source is a woman between 50 and 59 years old in good health. The chain links TRBV7-6 to TRBJ1-1. This CDR3 is CASSPIGPTEAFF.